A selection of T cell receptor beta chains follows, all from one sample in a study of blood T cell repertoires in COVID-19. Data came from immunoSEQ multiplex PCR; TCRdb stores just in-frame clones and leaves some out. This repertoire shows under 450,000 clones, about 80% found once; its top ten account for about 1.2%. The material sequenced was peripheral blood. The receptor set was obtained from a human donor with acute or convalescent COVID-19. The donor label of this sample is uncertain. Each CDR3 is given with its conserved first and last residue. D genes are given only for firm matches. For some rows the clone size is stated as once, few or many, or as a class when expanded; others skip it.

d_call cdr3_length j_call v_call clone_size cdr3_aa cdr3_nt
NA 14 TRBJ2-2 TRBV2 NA CASSAYREPGELFF TGTGCCAGCAGTGCCTACAGGGAGCCCGGGGAGCTGTTTTTT
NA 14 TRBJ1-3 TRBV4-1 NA CASSTERPGNTIYF TGCGCCAGCAGCACCGAGCGTCCTGGAAACACCATATATTTT
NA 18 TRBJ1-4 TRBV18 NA CASSRHGAGVGTNEKLFF TGTGCCAGCTCCCGCCACGGCGCAGGGGTCGGTACTAATGAAAAACTGTTTTTT
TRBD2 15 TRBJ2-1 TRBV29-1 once CSVDSLAGGHPGQFF TGCAGCGTTGACTCATTAGCGGGGGGGCATCCTGGGCAGTTCTTC
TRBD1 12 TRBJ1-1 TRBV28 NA CASGTGNTEAFF TGTGCCAGTGGGACAGGGAACACTGAAGCTTTCTTT
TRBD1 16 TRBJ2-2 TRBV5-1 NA CASSLVGQGATGELFF TGCGCCAGCAGCTTGGTGGGACAGGGGGCGACCGGGGAGCTGTTTTTT
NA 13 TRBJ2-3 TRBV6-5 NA CASKHTRLSTQYF TGTGCCAGTAAGCATACTAGGTTGAGTACGCAGTATTTT
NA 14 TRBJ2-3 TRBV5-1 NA CASSLQGPTDTQYF TGCGCCAGCAGCTTGCAGGGCCCCACAGATACGCAGTATTTT
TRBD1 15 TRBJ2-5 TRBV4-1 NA CASSLDGTGGETQYF TGCGCCAGCAGTCTCGACGGGACAGGGGGAGAGACCCAGTACTTC
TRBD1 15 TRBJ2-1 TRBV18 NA CASSPLGQGYNEQFF TGTGCCAGCTCACCATTGGGACAGGGCTACAATGAGCAGTTCTTC
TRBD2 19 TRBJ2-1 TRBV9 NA CASTATSGDYTLGNNEQFF TGTGCCAGCACCGCGACTAGCGGGGACTATACCCTCGGGAACAATGAGCAGTTCTTC
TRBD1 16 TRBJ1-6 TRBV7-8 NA CASSFYKTGGNSPLHF TGTGCCAGCAGTTTTTATAAGACAGGGGGCAATTCACCCCTCCACTTT
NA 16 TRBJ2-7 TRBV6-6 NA CASSYSGLTPPYEQYF TGTGCCAGCAGTTACTCGGGGCTAACTCCACCCTACGAGCAGTACTTC
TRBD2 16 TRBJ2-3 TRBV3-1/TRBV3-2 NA CASSPWGSGGPDTQYF TGTGCCAGCAGCCCCTGGGGTAGCGGGGGCCCAGATACGCAGTATTTT
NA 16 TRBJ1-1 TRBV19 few CASSTRRGYMNTEAFF TGTGCCAGTAGCACGAGGAGGGGTTACATGAACACTGAAGCTTTCTTT
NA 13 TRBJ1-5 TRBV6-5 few CAASEGHKGAQHF TGTGCCGCCTCTGAGGGACACAAAGGGGCCCAGCATTTT
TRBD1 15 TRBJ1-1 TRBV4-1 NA CASRDTDREITEAFF TGCGCCAGCAGGGATACGGACAGGGAGATCACTGAAGCTTTCTTT
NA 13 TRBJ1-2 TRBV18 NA CASSPSKFYGYTF TGTGCCAGCTCACCAAGCAAATTCTATGGCTACACCTTC
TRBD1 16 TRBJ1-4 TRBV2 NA CASSVAIGTANEKLFF TGTGCCAGCAGTGTAGCCATCGGGACAGCTAATGAAAAACTGTTTTTT
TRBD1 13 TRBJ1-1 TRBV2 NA CASSLQGAFEAFF TGTGCCAGCAGTCTACAGGGGGCGTTTGAAGCTTTCTTT
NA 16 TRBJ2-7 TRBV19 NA CASSINIGTISYEQYF TGTGCCAGTAGTATAAATATTGGGACAATATCCTACGAGCAGTACTTC
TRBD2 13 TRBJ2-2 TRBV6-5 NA CASGEGITGELFF TGTGCCAGCGGGGAGGGGATAACCGGGGAGCTGTTTTTT
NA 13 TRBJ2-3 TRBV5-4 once CASSKPSTDTQYF TGTGCCAGCAGTAAGCCTTCCACAGATACGCAGTATTTT
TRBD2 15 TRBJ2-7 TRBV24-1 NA CATSDIGGSSYEQYF TGTGCCACCAGTGACATCGGGGGGAGCTCCTACGAGCAGTACTTC
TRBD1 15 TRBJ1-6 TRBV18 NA CASSPRSGGWSPLHF TGTGCCAGCTCACCACGTTCAGGGGGATGGTCACCCCTCCACTTT
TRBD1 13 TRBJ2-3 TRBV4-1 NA CASWDRDTDTQYF TGCGCCAGCTGGGACAGGGACACAGATACGCAGTATTTT
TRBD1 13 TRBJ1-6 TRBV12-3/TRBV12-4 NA CASRQGGNSPLHF TGTGCCAGCCGACAGGGTGGGAATTCACCCCTCCACTTT
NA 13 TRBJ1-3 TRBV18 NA CASSPDRGNTIYF TGTGCCAGCTCACCGGACAGAGGAAACACCATATATTTT
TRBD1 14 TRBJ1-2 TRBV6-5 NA CASSLKQGYYGYTF TGTGCCAGCAGTCTTAAACAGGGGTACTATGGCTACACCTTC
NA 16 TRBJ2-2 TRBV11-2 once CASSLVAGTNTGELFF TGTGCCAGCAGCTTAGTGGCGGGGACTAACACCGGGGAGCTGTTTTTT
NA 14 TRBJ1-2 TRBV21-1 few CASTSGHRAYGYTF TGTGCCAGCACCTCGGGACACCGAGCCTATGGCTACACCTTC
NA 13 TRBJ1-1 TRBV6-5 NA CASTLTSGGEAFF TGTGCCAGCACCCTAACCTCGGGGGGGGAAGCTTTCTTT
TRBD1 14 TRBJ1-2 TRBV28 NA CASSTPGTGWGYTF TGTGCCAGCAGTACACCAGGGACAGGCTGGGGCTACACCTTC
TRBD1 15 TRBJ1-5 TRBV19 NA CASIPRQGINQPQHF TGTGCCAGTATTCCAAGACAGGGTATCAATCAGCCCCAGCATTTT
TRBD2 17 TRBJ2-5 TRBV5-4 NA CASSLRAPSGRGETQYF TGTGCCAGCAGCTTGCGGGCACCTAGCGGGAGAGGAGAGACCCAGTACTTC